A selection of T cell receptor beta chains follows, all from one sample in a study of blood T cell repertoires in COVID-19. Profiled with immunoSEQ multiplex PCR; TCRdb holds only in-frame clones, not every one. The table lists about 100,000 clones, 81% of them singletons. The sequencing input was peripheral blood. The receptors were sampled from a man between 60 and 70 years old with acute or convalescent COVID-19. Each CDR3 is given with its conserved first and last residue. Fields, in order: D gene, clone size, V gene, J gene, CDR3 DNA, CDR3 protein. A D gene is named only where the DNA matches it firmly. Size is stated for part of the rows, as once, few or many counts, or as a class when the clone is expanded.

d_call: NA; clone_size: once; v_call: TRBV29-1; j_call: TRBJ1-3; cdr3_nt: TGCAGCGTTGTCCCAAACTCTGGAAACACCATATATTTT; cdr3_aa: CSVVPNSGNTIYF
d_call: NA; clone_size: NA; v_call: TRBV7-9; j_call: TRBJ1-6; cdr3_nt: TGTGCCAGCAGCTTAGTTACGGCCTCCTTGAGGGGGTCACCCCTCCACTTT; cdr3_aa: CASSLVTASLRGSPLHF
d_call: TRBD2; clone_size: NA; v_call: TRBV30; j_call: TRBJ2-1; cdr3_nt: TGTGCCTGGAACGAGGTGGCGGGGGACCGCAATGAGCAGTTCTTC; cdr3_aa: CAWNEVAGDRNEQFF
d_call: TRBD1; clone_size: NA; v_call: TRBV7-2; j_call: TRBJ2-2; cdr3_nt: TGTGCCAGCAGCTTAGCGGGACAGGAGGTCACCGGGGAGCTGTTTTTT; cdr3_aa: CASSLAGQEVTGELFF
d_call: TRBD2; clone_size: NA; v_call: TRBV10-3; j_call: TRBJ2-7; cdr3_nt: TGTGCCATCAGTGAGTCCTCGCTAGCGGGCGAGCAGTACTTC; cdr3_aa: CAISESSLAGEQYF
d_call: NA; clone_size: once; v_call: TRBV14; j_call: TRBJ1-1; cdr3_nt: TGTGCCAGCAGCCAAGGGTATTCCGGCACTGAAGCTTTCTTT; cdr3_aa: CASSQGYSGTEAFF
d_call: NA; clone_size: few; v_call: TRBV5-5; j_call: TRBJ2-7; cdr3_nt: TGTGCCAGCAGCTTACCAACAGGAATTTCTAACCCCTACGAGCAGTACTTC; cdr3_aa: CASSLPTGISNPYEQYF
d_call: NA; clone_size: NA; v_call: TRBV27; j_call: TRBJ1-1; cdr3_nt: TGTGCCAGCAGTAGGGCATGGAGGGGAATGAACACTGAAGCTTTCTTT; cdr3_aa: CASSRAWRGMNTEAFF
d_call: TRBD2; clone_size: NA; v_call: TRBV5-8; j_call: TRBJ2-1; cdr3_nt: TGTGCCAGCAGCCCGGGACTAGTTTTGGGCGGCAATGAGCAGTTCTTC; cdr3_aa: CASSPGLVLGGNEQFF
d_call: NA; clone_size: NA; v_call: TRBV23-1; j_call: TRBJ1-1; cdr3_nt: TGCGCCACGACGGGTCGCCTGAACACTGAAGCTTTCTTT; cdr3_aa: CATTGRLNTEAFF
d_call: TRBD1; clone_size: NA; v_call: TRBV24-1; j_call: TRBJ2-5; cdr3_nt: TGTGCCACCAGTGATTTGGGGACAGGCCAAGAGACCCAGTACTTC; cdr3_aa: CATSDLGTGQETQYF
d_call: TRBD1; clone_size: NA; v_call: TRBV6-4; j_call: TRBJ2-2; cdr3_nt: TGTGCCAGCAGTGAGACAGGGGACACCGGGGAGCTGTTTTTT; cdr3_aa: CASSETGDTGELFF